This TCR beta chain is from a study of human T cells and chemical hapten exposure. This clonotype was picked up a small number of times. TCRdb reprocessed the RACE reads with MiXCR, giving one entry per CDR3 protein. Here the sample spans more than 75,000 distinct CDR3 sequences, about 8.7% being singletons. The germline CDR1 and CDR2 sequences are SGHTA and FQGNSA. CDR3 length: 13 residues. Trimming took 4 bases from V and 5 from J, leaving 9 bases between them. The time point: healthy volunteer bleed at 6 weeks. Whole blood that had not been fractionated was the source of extracted total RNA. The sample taken for sequencing was whole blood. The J gene is TRBJ2-1, the V gene TRBV7-2; no clear D. This TCR came from a male donor in good health. Some clones in this sample may be carry-over from other donors' samples. The CDR3: CASSSGPDNEQFF. The CDR3 DNA reads as TGTGCCAGCAGCTCAGGACCCGACAATGAGCAGTTCTTC.